A single sample gave rise to the 21 T cell receptor beta chains below, sequenced in a study of neurological immune-mediated disorders (dated by TCRdb to the late 2010s). In the paper's terms, the time point label means: longitudinal time-point 2. The library relied on 5' RACE. Sequencing instrument: Illumina HiSeq 2500. TCRdb cleaned the public reads at Q25 with fastp, built clones with MiXCR and kept in-frame beta chains. Each entry merges the rows of one CDR3 protein and shows their most common DNA and genes. The table for this sample lists 100,000 or so distinct CDR3 sequences; roughly an eighth of them were counted only once. In total, the top ten clones hold roughly 5% of the sample. Input material: PBMCs. The receptors were sampled from a female donor with HTLV-1-associated myelopathy (HAM/TSP).

Only a few counts were recorded for this clonotype. The junction and the germline gene differ at one end; a read error may be behind it. The chain links TRBV15 to TRBJ2-7, with D maybe TRBD1 (6 bases). Germline V gives CDR1 LNHNV, CDR2 YYDKDF (reference sequence). The CDR3 is 12 amino acids. The chain's CDR3 is CATSRVGTKQYF. The CDR3 nucleotides read TGTGCTACCAGCAGAGTGGGGACAAAGCAGTACTTC.

This clonotype was recorded many times. V usage is TRBV9 and J usage is TRBJ2-1; 12 positions match TRBD2. V shed 3 bases and J 2 bases; nucleotides not matched to a gene: 3. The length of the CDR3 is 16 residues. Germline assignment: CDR1 SGDLS and CDR2 YYNGEE. CDR3 protein: CASSARTSGTYNEQFF. Written as DNA, the CDR3 is TGTGCCAGCAGCGCCAGGACTAGCGGGACCTACAATGAGCAGTTCTTC.

This clonotype appeared many times. This rearrangement joins TRBV20-1 to TRBJ2-1; the D gene could be TRBD1 or TRBD2 (5 bases each). The CDR3 loop spans 13 amino acids. The germline CDR1 and CDR2 sequences are DFQATT and SNEGSKA (reference sequence). V gave up 6 bases and J gave up 6 bases, with 15 bases separating them. DNA for the CDR3: TGCAGTGCCCGGCAAAGTGGGGGCAATGAGCAGTTCTTC. Its translation: CSARQSGGNEQFF.

This clonotype has at least ten counts. V usage is TRBV29-1 and J usage is TRBJ2-7, with D uncertain. The CDR3 runs 11 residues. The germline CDR1 and CDR2 sequences are SQVTM and ANQGSEA. V was cut by 2 bases and J by 7 bases, with 9 bases left in between. CDR3 in DNA: TGCAGCGTTGAAACGGGCATGGAGCAGTACTTC. Amino acid sequence: CSVETGMEQYF.

As concerns this clonotype: This could be a read error, since a much larger clone is one nucleotide away. V is TRBV12-3 or TRBV12-4 and J is TRBJ2-7; unclear D gene. The CDR3 totals 13 residues. This CDR3 reads CASRPSVTYEHYF. CDR3 nucleotide sequence: TGTGCCAGCAGGCCCTCAGTGACCTACGAGCATTACTTC.

This clonotype has ten or more counts. The CDR3 region has the DNA TGCGCCAGCAGCCTGCGGGGACAGGCCACAGATACGCAGTATTTT. As protein: CASSLRGQATDTQYF. The chain has TRBV5-1 and TRBJ2-3; 8 positions match TRBD1. V lost 4 bases, J lost 2 bases, and 6 bases stayed unmatched. The length of the CDR3 is 15 residues. Germline V CDR1 and CDR2: SGHRS, YFSETQ.

This clonotype has at least ten counts. This chain connects TRBV5-1 to TRBJ1-6; TRBD1 agrees at 8 bases. Germline assignment: CDR1 SGHRS and CDR2 YFSETQ. The CDR3 sequence is 14 residues long. V lost 0 bases, J lost 11 bases, and 4 bases stayed unmatched. The CDR3 DNA sequence: TGCGCCAGCAGCTTGGACAGGGGGGATGCACCCCTCCACTTT. This encodes CASSLDRGDAPLHF.

This clonotype turned up a few times. V is TRBV12-3 or TRBV12-4 and J is TRBJ2-3; D might be TRBD2 (6 bases). V lost 4 bases and J lost 5, with 19 bases in between. The CDR3 is made up of 16 amino acids. The CDR3 sequence is CASSSGKRAGGDTQYF. DNA of the CDR3: TGTGCCAGCAGTTCTGGAAAGAGGGCCGGGGGAGATACGCAGTATTTT.

This clonotype occurred once. A read error is possible here, since a much larger clone lies one base away. The V gene is TRBV2, the J gene TRBJ1-5, with D unresolved. Germline V gene lookup returns CDR1 SNHLY and CDR2 FYNNEI. CDR3 length equals 15 residues. Trimming stripped 5 bases from V and 4 bases from J, with 15 bases between. CDR3 nucleotides: TGTGCCAGCAGTAAGGAACTCAATGTAAATCAGCCCCAGCATTTT. This gives the protein CASSKELNVNQPQHF.

The genes are TRBV9 and TRBJ2-2, with D uncertain. Germline V gene data show CDR1 as SGDLS and CDR2 as YYNGEE. This CDR3 has 15 residues. Trimming left V 0 bases short and J 8 bases short, with 14 bases between. The CDR3 DNA follows: TGTGCCAGCAGCGTAGACATCACCGTCACAGGGGAGCTGTTTTTT. Its protein is CASSVDITVTGELFF.

This clonotype was recorded at least ten times. The CDR3 region is CSALSAISTDTQYF. CDR3 coding DNA: TGCAGCGCACTCTCAGCGATTAGCACAGATACGCAGTATTTT. The rearrangement joins TRBV29-1 to TRBJ2-3; D unresolved. This CDR3 has 14 residues. The germline CDR1 and CDR2 sequences are SQVTM and ANQGSEA. The V and J ends lost 7 bases and 0 bases respectively, with 14 bases between them.

This clonotype was detected ten times or more. The chain is built from TRBV5-1 and TRBJ2-2, with TRBD2 identical over 13 bases. Trimming removed 7 bases from V and 4 bases from J; junction bases left unmatched: 1. This CDR3 region has 14 residues. Germline-derived CDR1 and CDR2 are SGHRS and YFSETQ. CDR3 in DNA: TGCGCCAGCCGGACTAGCGGGGGCACCGGGGAGCTGTTTTTT. It translates to CASRTSGGTGELFF.

The table lists this clonotype with many counts. V usage is TRBV7-2 and J usage is TRBJ2-4, with D possibly TRBD1 on 6 matching bases. This CDR3 is 16 amino acids long. Germline-derived CDR1 and CDR2 are SGHTA and FQGNSA. V was clipped by 1 base and J by 8 bases, with 18 bases between them. CDR3 sequence reads: CASSLELGQGWDIQYF. The CDR3, as DNA: TGTGCCAGCAGCTTAGAGTTGGGGCAGGGGTGGGACATTCAGTACTTC.

This chain links TRBV7-9 with TRBJ2-7; TRBD1 matches at 10 bases. Germline values: CDR1 SEHNR, CDR2 FQNEAQ (reference sequence). With 7 bases clipped from V and 6 bases from J, the junction kept 12 bases outside the gene matches. The CDR3 totals 15 residues. This CDR3 is CASIRGTGDLGEQYF. DNA of the CDR3: TGTGCCAGCATCCGCGGGACAGGGGACTTAGGCGAGCAGTACTTC.

In its sample, this clonotype was seen many times. This sequence joins TRBV20-1 and TRBJ2-3, with D possibly being TRBD1 (6 bases). The ends were cut back, 6 bases at V and 9 bases at J, with 16 bases in the middle. This CDR3 has 12 amino acids. Germline CDR1 reads DFQATT; CDR2 reads SNEGSKA (reference sequence). The CDR3 DNA reads TGCAGTGCCCGAGTGGGGGCTGGAACGCAGTATTTT. It translates to CSARVGAGTQYF.

The rearrangement links TRBV2 to TRBJ2-3, with 7 bases fitting TRBD1. V gave up 6 bases and J gave up 1 base; unmatched junction bases: 7. Germline V gene lookup returns CDR1 SNHLY and CDR2 FYNNEI. The CDR3 runs 15 residues. The CDR3 is CASRAWGQRTDTQYF. The CDR3 DNA sequence: TGTGCCAGCAGAGCCTGGGGACAGCGCACAGATACGCAGTATTTT.

This chain uses TRBV5-1 with TRBJ1-2; possible D gene TRBD1, 5 bases. The ends were cut back, 0 bases at V and 8 bases at J, with 17 bases in the middle. Germline CDR1 SGHRS, CDR2 YFSETQ. The CDR3 runs to 15 residues. CDR3 amino acids: CASSLDEGRRLGYTF. The CDR3 DNA sequence: TGCGCCAGCAGCTTGGATGAGGGACGCCGGCTGGGCTACACCTTC.

This clonotype has ten or more counts. A junction boundary mismatches the germline segment, possibly from a read error. The CDR3 here is CASSYLSGPVRDF. CDR3 sequence (DNA): TGTGCCAGCAGTTATCTTTCGGGACCCGTGAGAGACTTC. The rearrangement uses TRBV12-3 or TRBV12-4 and TRBJ2-7; possibly TRBD1 or TRBD2 for D (5 bases each). The CDR3 extends over 13 amino acids.

This clonotype was counted once. Possible read error: a much larger clone is one base away. The genes are TRBV6-5 and TRBJ2-1; D gene unclear. The germline gives CDR1 MNHEY, CDR2 SVGAGI. This CDR3 is 14 amino acids long. Trimming took off 6 bases at V and 0 bases at J, with 9 bases between the two ends. CDR3 region: CASRLAGSYNEQFF. In DNA form, the CDR3 reads TGTGCCAGCAGGTTGGCAGGCTCCTACAATGAGCAGTTCTTC.

There are many counts of this clonotype. The rearrangement joins TRBV5-1 to TRBJ2-5, with D perhaps TRBD2 (6 bases). The V gene's germline CDR1 is SGHRS and CDR2 YFSETQ. The CDR3 covers 16 residues. The V end was cut by 3 bases, the J end by 5 bases, with 20 bases between. CDR3 sequence (DNA): TGCGCCAGCAGCTCGCGAATCCAGCGTCGGGGGGAGACCCAGTACTTC. This codes for CASSSRIQRRGETQYF.

This clonotype was seen ten or more times. The chain joins TRBV20-1 to TRBJ1-4; perhaps TRBD1 as D (5 bases). Trimming took 2 bases from V and 8 from J, leaving 18 bases between them. Germline V CDR1 and CDR2: DFQATT, SNEGSKA (reference sequence). The length of the CDR3 is 15 residues. The CDR3 reads CSARYFRVNREKLFF. As DNA, the CDR3 is TGCAGTGCTAGATATTTCCGGGTCAACAGGGAAAAACTGTTTTTT.